This entry describes one T cell receptor (beta chain). Its cognate antigen is unknown. Vbeta (60) and Jbeta (13) primers were used in the PCR. This table comes from immunoSEQ multiplex PCR, and its TCRdb copy is limited to in-frame clones, with some not included. The repertoire holds some 150,000 clones, around 75% seen once, with approximately 1.1% in the top ten. This entry comes from a study of cytomegalovirus exposure and HLA in healthy donors. General observations from the study: Researchers catalogued some 160 TCR beta chains as cytomegalovirus-associated. TCR beta V- and J-gene trimming was later associated with a missense DCLRE1C variant. Association of 15,000 to 20,000 TCR beta sequences with HLA alleles was found at 0.05 false discovery rate in a later analysis. The authors later found most CMV-associated TCR beta chains appeared HLA-restricted.

Sequences were obtained from PBMCs. This clonotype originated in a female donor in good health and CMV-seronegative.

For the CDR3, the DNA is TGTGCCTGGAGTTTCTCCCGGAGGGAGCAGTACTTC. Translating it yields CAWSFSRREQYF. The rearrangement uses TRBV30 and TRBJ2-7, with D perhaps matching TRBD2 (5 bases). The CDR3 runs to 12 residues. Germline CDR1 is GTSNPN and CDR2 is SVGIG (reference sequence). Trimming took off 2 bases at V and 7 bases at J, with 12 bases between the two ends.